This paragraph covers one TCR beta chain sequence. Its cognate antigen is unknown. The CDR3 runs 16 residues. In germline, CDR1 is SGHNT, CDR2 YYREEE (reference sequence). Trimming left V 4 bases short and J 0 bases short, with 13 bases between. This entry comes from a study of graft-versus-host responses after intestinal transplantation. Study results and limitations: Early post-transplant falls in HvG clones accompanied the peak levels of circulating GvH clones. High graft-versus-host to host-versus-graft clonal ratios were seen in allografts of patients with graft-donor T cell macrochimerism.

Profiled with immunoSEQ multiplex PCR; TCRdb holds only in-frame clones, not every one. The table has around 40,000 clones, roughly 94% seen once. The TCR was taken from a human donor who was the organ donor for an intestinal transplant. The sequencing here drew on unstimulated CD4+ T cells sorted from spleen or lymph node cells, taken before transplant. The V call is TRBV5-4, the J call TRBJ2-2; D tentatively fits TRBD1 or TRBD2 (5 bases each). The CDR3 nucleotides read TGTGCCAGCAGCACCGGGACCCGGGCGAACACCGGGGAGCTGTTTTTT. Its translation is CASSTGTRANTGELFF.